This entry lists 30 T cell receptor beta chains sequenced from one sample in a study of blood T cells in healthy people across ages. Together with a sample-barcoded 5' primer, a J-beta primer mix was included in a second PCR lasting 7 to 11 cycles. TCRdb recomputed calls from the 5' RACE reads with MiXCR, one row per CDR3 protein. This table has roughly 1,000,000 distinct CDR3 sequences, roughly 24% appearing once. The same data also went into a second study, on T cells of mothers and their children.

Sequencing was done on a sample of blood. The receptor source for this set is a girl between 2 and 10 years old in good health.

Worth noting for this clonotype: An end of the junction differs from the germline gene, which may be a read error. This chain connects TRBV7-2 to TRBJ2-1; 7 bases match TRBD2. In germline, CDR1 is SGHTA, CDR2 FQGNSA. This CDR3 comprises 15 residues. The chain's CDR3 is CAGSLATTSKGEQFF. CDR3 sequence (DNA): TGTGCCGGCAGCTTAGCCACGACTAGCAAGGGCGAGCAGTTCTTC. The full variable domain, completed using reference TRBV7-2 and TRBJ2-1, is GAGVSQSPSNKVTEKGKDVELRCDPISGHTALYWYRQSLGQGLEFLIYFQGNSAPDKSGLPSDRFSAERTGGSVSTLTIQRTQQEDSAVYLCAGSLATTSKGEQFFGPGTRLTVL.

The chain is built from TRBV7-9 and TRBJ2-7, with TRBD2 matching 7 bases. CDR3 length equals 16 residues. The ends lost 7 bases at V and 0 bases at J; junction bases unmatched: 12. Germline loops: CDR1 SEHNR, CDR2 FQNEAQ (reference sequence). CDR3 in DNA: TGTGCCAGCACCCCGAAGGTCCAGCGGGACTCCTACGAGCAGTACTTC. Encoded protein: CASTPKVQRDSYEQYF.

CDR3 in DNA: TGTGCCAGCAGTAGTAGTTCATGGGAGACCCAGTACTTC. The encoded protein is CASSSSSWETQYF. This sequence joins TRBV12-3 or TRBV12-4 and TRBJ2-5; D uncertain. V dropped 5 bases and J dropped 5 bases, with 12 bases sitting between them. CDR3 length equals 13 residues.

This clonotype was seen more than once but under ten times. This chain links TRBV29-1 with TRBJ2-3, with 12 bases that match TRBD2. V lost 0 bases, J lost 4 bases, and 8 bases stayed unmatched. This CDR3 comprises 17 residues. Germline V gene lookup returns CDR1 SQVTM and CDR2 ANQGSEA. CDR3 nucleotides: TGCAGCGTTGAAGATCTTAGGACTAGCGGGGAATCAGATACGCAGTATTTT. The encoded protein is CSVEDLRTSGESDTQYF.

The chain carries TRBV29-1 and TRBJ2-1; 10 bases fit TRBD1. The J call is in doubt because the DNA end fits TRBJ2-7 better. This CDR3 has 12 amino acids. The germline gives CDR1 SQVTM, CDR2 ANQGSEA. The DNA for the CDR3 is TGCAGCGCTCTGACAGGGGGCGGCGAGCAGTACTTC. Residues: CSALTGGGEQYF.

In its sample, this clonotype was seen many times. This chain uses TRBV6-2 or TRBV6-3 with TRBJ1-1; D remains ambiguous. The CDR3 is made up of 16 amino acids. V was clipped by 2 bases and J by 0 bases, with 13 bases between them. The germline gives CDR1 MNHEY, CDR2 SVGEGT. CDR3 DNA: TGTGCCAGCAGTTACGAGCTTGAGAGGATGAACACTGAAGCTTTCTTT. It encodes CASSYELERMNTEAFF.

The J gene is TRBJ2-3, the V gene TRBV29-1; D might be TRBD1 (5 bases). V was cut by 6 bases and J by 7 bases, with 11 bases left in between. The length of the CDR3 is 11 residues. The V gene's germline CDR1 is SQVTM and CDR2 ANQGSEA. The DNA for the CDR3 is TGCAGCGTGAGACAGCCCAATACGCAGTATTTT. Its protein product is CSVRQPNTQYF.

V gene TRBV4-3 combines with J gene TRBJ2-7; tentatively, D is TRBD1 (6 bases). This CDR3 spans 16 amino acids. V lost 0 bases and J lost 0, with 12 bases in between. CDR1 and CDR2 from the germline V gene are LGHNA and YSLEER. DNA for the CDR3: TGCGCCAGCAGCCAAGATGGCAGGGGATCCTCCTACGAGCAGTACTTC. It yields the protein CASSQDGRGSSYEQYF.

The J gene is TRBJ2-3, the V gene TRBV19; D is uncertain. Germline V gene lookup returns CDR1 LNHDA and CDR2 SQIVND (reference sequence). V was trimmed by 9 bases and J by 1 base, leaving 14 bases between them. The CDR3 is 14 amino acids. The CDR3 DNA reads as TGTGCCAGCTCCGTCACGGGCCGCACAGATACGCAGTATTTT. This encodes CASSVTGRTDTQYF.

This clonotype occurred once. This chain uses TRBV29-1 with TRBJ2-3; 9 bases are a match to TRBD1. Germline assignment: CDR1 SQVTM and CDR2 ANQGSEA. This CDR3 is 18 amino acids long. The ends lost 3 bases at V and 0 bases at J; junction bases unmatched: 13. CDR3 residues: CSVEFGTGTEESTDTQYF. CDR3 in DNA: TGCAGCGTTGAGTTTGGGACAGGGACCGAGGAGAGCACAGATACGCAGTATTTT.

V and J are TRBV7-2 and TRBJ2-5; D is ambiguous. TRBJ2-1 explains the end of the DNA better; the J call may be wrong. The germline CDR1 and CDR2 sequences are SGHTA and FQGNSA. The CDR3 totals 12 residues. Here the CDR3 reads CASSLVGIGQFF. In nucleotides, the CDR3 is TGTGCCAGCAGCTTAGTCGGAATAGGGCAGTTCTTC.

The rearrangement uses TRBV20-1 and TRBJ1-2, with TRBD1 matching over 11 bases. After removal of 6 bases from V and 8 bases from J, the junction contained 20 bases not matched to a gene. CDR3 size: 17 residues. The germline V gene encodes CDR1 DFQATT and CDR2 SNEGSKA (reference sequence). The DNA for the CDR3 is TGCAGTGCAAAGGAATTTCCGGGACAGGGGGTAGTAGACGGCTACACCTTC. It is translated as CSAKEFPGQGVVDGYTF.

This clonotype appeared a few times. The chain joins TRBV4-3 to TRBJ2-5, with D possibly being TRBD1 (5 bases). The germline CDR1 and CDR2 sequences are LGHNA and YSLEER. The V gene lost 0 bases and the J gene lost 5 bases, with 13 bases spanning the gap. CDR3 length: 15 residues. CDR3 sequence: CASSQDIQVRETQYF. The CDR3 DNA follows: TGCGCCAGCAGCCAAGATATACAGGTCCGCGAGACCCAGTACTTC.

The CDR3 DNA follows: TGTGCCAGCAGTCCGGCCGTGGTAGCGGGGGGGCCCTACGAGCAGTACTTC. Translating gives CASSPAVVAGGPYEQYF. The chain joins TRBV12-3 or TRBV12-4 to TRBJ2-7, with TRBD2 matching 11 bases. The CDR3 spans 17 residues. Trimming at V came to 5 bases and at J to 2 bases, leaving 11 bases not matched to a gene.

The sample holds a few counts of this clonotype. The rearrangement uses TRBV10-3 and TRBJ2-7; TRBD1 or TRBD2 may be the D gene (5 bases each). V gave up 0 bases and J gave up 5 bases, with 11 bases separating them. The CDR3 loop spans 14 amino acids. Looked up from germline, CDR1 is ENHRY and CDR2 is SYGVKD. The CDR3 here is CAISESTGRNEQYF. The CDR3, as DNA: TGTGCCATCAGTGAGTCGACGGGACGGAACGAGCAGTACTTC.

This chain uses TRBV29-1 with TRBJ2-5; D possibly corresponds to TRBD1 (6 bases). V was shortened by 4 bases and J by 5 bases, with 14 bases between the two germline ends. Germline CDR1 SQVTM, CDR2 ANQGSEA. This CDR3 spans 13 amino acids. The chain's CDR3 is CSVARGHTETQYF. CDR3 in DNA: TGCAGCGTTGCCAGGGGCCATACGGAGACCCAGTACTTC.

The chain combines TRBV7-3 with TRBJ1-1; 7 bases map to TRBD1. The ends lost 5 bases at V and 9 bases at J; junction bases unmatched: 9. Looked up from germline, CDR1 is SGHTA and CDR2 is FQGTGA. The CDR3 runs to 13 residues. The CDR3 is CASSPSRTGKAFF. CDR3 nucleotide sequence: TGTGCCAGCAGCCCTTCTAGGACAGGCAAAGCTTTCTTT.

This clonotype showed up just a few times. The chain carries TRBV6-5 and TRBJ2-1; 10 nucleotides line up with TRBD2. Germline lookup yields CDR1 MNHEY and CDR2 SVGAGI. This CDR3 has 15 amino acids. The trim removed 5 bases at V and 5 bases at J, leaving 6 bases unmatched. The CDR3 protein is CASSLSGLANNEQFF. The CDR3 DNA is TGTGCCAGCAGTCTCTCGGGACTAGCGAACAATGAGCAGTTCTTC.

The chain links TRBV4-3 to TRBJ2-1; D may be TRBD2 (5 bases). The CDR3 covers 15 residues. Germline values: CDR1 LGHNA, CDR2 YSLEER. V shed 3 bases and J shed 2 bases, with 11 bases lying between them. The CDR3 region has the DNA TGCGCCAGCAGCCAGATGGAGGTTACCTACAATGAGCAGTTCTTC. This codes for CASSQMEVTYNEQFF.

The rearrangement links TRBV7-2 to TRBJ2-7, with 10 bases that match TRBD2. The CDR3 is 16 amino acids. Germline values: CDR1 SGHTA, CDR2 FQGNSA. The V segment lost 0 bases and the J segment 7 bases; nucleotides outside the gene matches: 9. In DNA, the CDR3 is TGTGCCAGCAGCTTAGCGCTTACTAGCGGGAATTCGGAGCAGTACTTC. It specifies CASSLALTSGNSEQYF.

The chain joins TRBV15 to TRBJ1-4; the D is unclear. The CDR3 is 16 amino acids. The V end lost 2 bases, the J end lost 5 bases, and 15 bases lay between the germline ends. Germline V lookup: CDR1 LNHNV, CDR2 YYDKDF (reference sequence). The CDR3 here is CATSRPWQAINEKLFF. The CDR3 DNA reads as TGTGCCACCAGCAGACCGTGGCAGGCGATAAATGAAAAACTGTTTTTT.

This clonotype was recorded many times. The chain is built from TRBV9 and TRBJ1-2; no definite D call. Trimming left V 0 bases short and J 7 bases short, with 16 bases between. The CDR3 totals 15 residues. In germline, CDR1 is SGDLS, CDR2 YYNGEE. This CDR3 reads CASSVALAPAGGYTF. CDR3 nucleotide sequence: TGTGCCAGCAGCGTAGCCCTCGCCCCGGCGGGTGGCTACACCTTC.

In its sample, this clonotype was seen many times. This chain connects TRBV7-9 to TRBJ2-1; no firm D call. Per germline, CDR1 SEHNR and CDR2 FQNEAQ (reference sequence). CDR3 length: 14 amino acids. With 3 bases removed from V and 4 bases from J, the gap between germline ends came to 10 bases. DNA of the CDR3: TGTGCCAGCAGCTTCATAGACCCTTACAATGAGCAGTTCTTC. Amino acid sequence: CASSFIDPYNEQFF.

The chain has TRBV6-4 and TRBJ1-5; D is undetermined. CDR1 is MRHNA and CDR2 is SNTAGT in the germline V gene. This CDR3 spans 13 amino acids. V was trimmed by 4 bases and J by 3 bases, leaving 7 bases between them. The CDR3 bases are TGTGCCAGCAGTGCCAGCCTCAATCAGCCCCAGCATTTT. It specifies CASSASLNQPQHF.

This chain connects TRBV3-1 to TRBJ2-4; D possibly corresponds to TRBD1 (6 bases). V was trimmed by 9 bases and J by 2 bases, leaving 14 bases between them. The germline V gene has CDR1 LGHDT and CDR2 YNNKEL (reference sequence). The CDR3 loop spans 14 amino acids. In DNA, the CDR3 is TGTGCCAGTAGAAACCGGGACACCAAAAACATTCAGTACTTC. Protein product: CASRNRDTKNIQYF.

This clonotype was counted a few times. The chain recombines TRBV4-3 with TRBJ2-1; 12 bases map to TRBD2. CDR3 size: 15 residues. The V and J ends lost 3 bases and 8 bases, in that order; junction bases with no gene match: 5. The germline V gene encodes CDR1 LGHNA and CDR2 YSLEER. Here the CDR3 reads CASSQLAGGQYEQFF. CDR3 nucleotides: TGCGCCAGCAGCCAGCTAGCGGGGGGGCAATATGAGCAGTTCTTC.

This clonotype showed up many times. The V gene is TRBV27, the J gene TRBJ2-1, with a tentative D call TRBD2 (6 bases). The CDR3 runs to 12 residues. Germline assignment: CDR1 MNHEY and CDR2 SMNVEV (reference sequence). The ends were cut back, 6 bases at V and 8 bases at J, with 11 bases in the middle. In nucleotides, the CDR3 is TGTGCCAGCAGCTTAGGAGGGTATGAGCAGTTCTTC. As protein: CASSLGGYEQFF.

The V call is TRBV4-1, the J call TRBJ1-2, with 9 positions matching TRBD1. The V gene's germline CDR1 is MGHRA and CDR2 YSYEKL. This CDR3 is 16 amino acids long. Trimming cost V 1 base and J 8 bases; bases outside gene matches: 11. The CDR3 nucleotides are TGCGCCAGCAGCCAAGTACATACCGGGACAGGGAAAGGCTACACCTTC. Protein sequence: CASSQVHTGTGKGYTF.

This clonotype was seen only once. The rearrangement joins TRBV6-6 to TRBJ1-5; maybe TRBD1 (5 bases). The germline V gene has CDR1 MNHNY and CDR2 SVGAGI (reference sequence). The CDR3 has 13 amino acids. Between the trimmed V and J ends, which lost 10 bases and 3 bases, there was a span of 13 bases. The CDR3 sequence is CATWRDFNQPQHF. In nucleotides, the CDR3 is TGTGCCACCTGGAGGGACTTCAATCAGCCCCAGCATTTT.

The chain links TRBV29-1 to TRBJ2-3; D might be TRBD2 (5 bases). CDR3 length equals 11 residues. V was trimmed by 6 bases and J by 5 bases, leaving 9 bases between them. Germline V lookup: CDR1 SQVTM, CDR2 ANQGSEA. DNA of the CDR3: TGCAGCGTCTTTCGGGAAGATACGCAGTATTTT. It encodes CSVFREDTQYF.